This T cell receptor (beta chain) was profiled in a study of radiation and T cells in renal cell carcinoma. Whole-study findings and limits: Baseline intratumoral clonotype presence is unknown without pretreatment biopsies. In blood, top tumor clones expanded by 2 weeks, shrinking by 4.

About this clone: Its target is not known.

Regarding time point: blood 4 weeks post-SBRT, at nephrectomy. Sample treatment: 15 Gy SBRT to primary tumor, nephrectomy 4 weeks later. Nephrectomy followed 15 Gy stereotactic body radiation by 4 weeks. Clear cell pathology was present in this patient's renal cell carcinoma. Repertoires were generated with immunoSEQ multiplex PCR, while TCRdb's copy carries only in-frame clones and drops some. The sample carries some 97,000 clones, roughly 84% recorded once. The CDR3 covers 13 residues. The V gene's germline CDR1 is SEHNR and CDR2 FQNEAQ (reference sequence). The V and J ends lost 4 bases and 7 bases respectively, with 11 bases between them.

Source: blood, taken from a patient whose treatment included radiotherapy and nephrectomy. The TCR originated in a man between 60 and 70 years old with renal cell carcinoma. The chain employs TRBV7-9 and TRBJ1-5, with a tentative D call TRBD1 (6 bases). The CDR3 coding sequence is TGTGCCAGCAGCTCTCCCCAGGGGCAGCCCCAGCATTTT. Translation gives CASSSPQGQPQHF.